This TCR beta chain was retrieved from a study of Tregs in tolerant kidney transplant recipients. For the study at large: Recipients received nonmyeloablative bone marrow transplants from related graft donors, with transient mixed chimerism. Whole-study findings and limits: The most relevant donor-specific Treg TCRbeta repertoire apparently came from expansion with activated donor B cells.

Remarks on this clone: Its antigen is not known.

Only in-frame clones appear in the TCRdb table, and some are missing; sequencing was by immunoSEQ multiplex PCR. The repertoire holds roughly 69,000 clones, with more than 95% as singletons. Trimming pared 5 bases from V and 10 bases from J, leaving 15 bases between. From germline, CDR1 is LNHDA and CDR2 SQIVND (reference sequence). The CDR3 is 14 amino acids. The source is a human donor who received a combined kidney and bone marrow transplant. The gene calls are TRBV19 and TRBJ1-6; D perhaps matches TRBD1 (6 bases). The sequences come from Tregs from blood, collected before the transplant. In DNA form, the CDR3 reads TGTGCCAGTAGTCCGTCGGGACACCCCTCACCCCTCCACTTT. It is translated as CASSPSGHPSPLHF.